These 27 T cell receptor beta chains share one sample of origin, sequenced in a study of blood T cells in healthy people across ages. For the second PCR, which ran for roughly 6 to 11 cycles, a sample-barcoded 5' primer and a J-beta primer mix were used. Using its own MiXCR run on the 5' RACE reads, TCRdb lists one record per CDR3 protein. This table holds roughly 700,000 distinct CDR3 sequences, about 52% found once. Sequenced material: blood. The receptors originated from a woman in her sixties in good health.

The chain carries TRBV5-1 and TRBJ2-5, with D perhaps matching TRBD2 (5 bases). This CDR3 spans 15 amino acids. Trimming pared 4 bases from V and 2 bases from J, leaving 15 bases between. CDR1 SGHRS and CDR2 YFSETQ come from the germline V gene. CDR3 in amino acids: CASSRTKAAQETQYF. The CDR3 region has the DNA TGCGCCAGCAGCCGGACGAAAGCGGCTCAAGAGACCCAGTACTTC.

The rearrangement joins TRBV7-9 to TRBJ1-3; D not resolved. In germline, CDR1 is SEHNR, CDR2 FQNEAQ (reference sequence). V was shortened by 1 base and J by 4 bases, with 14 bases between the two germline ends. There are 16 residues in the CDR3. CDR3 coding DNA: TGTGCCAGCAGCTTAGGCGGGCTCCTCCGGGGAAACACCATATATTTT. Its protein is CASSLGGLLRGNTIYF.

The J gene is TRBJ2-2, the V gene TRBV5-1; D uncertain. The V gene's germline CDR1 is SGHRS and CDR2 YFSETQ. The V end was cut by 2 bases, the J end by 5 bases, with 13 bases between. The CDR3 consists of 15 residues. CDR3 region: CASSLSNSDTGELFF. The DNA of the CDR3 is TGCGCCAGCAGCTTAAGCAACAGTGATACCGGGGAGCTGTTTTTT.

This chain joins TRBV18 and TRBJ2-1; D perhaps matches TRBD2 (6 bases). The ends were cut back, 2 bases at V and 5 bases at J, with 16 bases in the middle. The germline CDR1 and CDR2 sequences are KGHSH and LQKENI. The CDR3 length is 16 residues. CDR3 nucleotide sequence: TGTGCCAGCTCACCATCCACGGGAGACTTCGACAATGAGCAGTTCTTC. Protein product: CASSPSTGDFDNEQFF. The whole variable domain, filled in from reference TRBV18 and TRBJ2-1, reads NAGVMQNPRHLVRRRGQEARLRCSPMKGHSHVYWYRQLPEEGLKFMVYLQKENIIDESGMPKERFSAEFPKEGPSILRIQQVVRGDSAAYFCASSPSTGDFDNEQFFGPGTRLTVL.

This clonotype was seen only once. The genes are TRBV14 and TRBJ2-7; perhaps D is TRBD1 or TRBD2 (5 bases each). The CDR3 contains 15 residues. Trimming took 3 bases from V and 3 from J, leaving 15 bases between them. Germline-derived CDR1 and CDR2 are SGHDN and FVKESK. CDR3: CASSHRDAQDYEQYF. Written as DNA, the CDR3 is TGTGCCAGCAGCCACCGGGACGCCCAGGACTACGAGCAGTACTTC.

J is TRBJ2-1 and V is TRBV3-1, with D perhaps TRBD2 (6 bases). Germline V lookup: CDR1 LGHDT, CDR2 YNNKEL (reference sequence). The ends were cut back, 6 bases at V and 0 bases at J, with 12 bases in the middle. The CDR3 has 15 residues. CDR3 DNA: TGTGCCAGCAGTCGACTAGTCCTCTCCTACAATGAGCAGTTCTTC. The encoded protein is CASSRLVLSYNEQFF.

The chain is built from TRBV24-1 and TRBJ2-1, with TRBD2 matching 8 bases. The CDR3 length is 16 residues. Germline V gene sequence: CDR1 KGHDR, CDR2 SFDVKD. J gave up 2 bases and V 4 bases, and 6 bases lay outside the gene matches. The CDR3 coding sequence is TGTGCCACCAGTGACCTAAGCGGGGGAACCTACAATGAGCAGTTCTTC. It translates to CATSDLSGGTYNEQFF.

This rearrangement joins TRBV20-1 to TRBJ2-1; D possibly matches TRBD1 or TRBD2 (5 bases each). The CDR3 has 15 residues. Between the trimmed V and J ends, which lost 0 bases and 3 bases, there was a span of 12 bases. Germline V lookup: CDR1 DFQATT, CDR2 SNEGSKA (reference sequence). The CDR3 nucleotides read TGCAGTGCTAGAGAGGGACCATGGGGCTACAATGAGCAGTTCTTC. Its translation: CSAREGPWGYNEQFF.

This chain uses TRBV27 with TRBJ2-5, with a tentative D call TRBD2 (6 bases). The DNA end favors TRBJ2-7, so the J call may be wrong. Per germline, CDR1 MNHEY and CDR2 SMNVEV (reference sequence). CDR3 length: 16 amino acids. CDR3 nucleotides: TGTGCCAGCAGTCCTGCTCTAGCGAGAGGGGACTACGAGCAGTACTTC. It is translated as CASSPALARGDYEQYF.

This clonotype has a handful of counts. This chain links TRBV7-9 with TRBJ2-2; D is perhaps TRBD2 (6 bases). From germline, CDR1 is SEHNR and CDR2 FQNEAQ (reference sequence). V shed 9 bases and J shed 0 bases, with 14 bases lying between them. This CDR3 contains 15 residues. This chain's CDR3 is CARGGTFTNTGELFF. The CDR3 DNA sequence: TGTGCCAGAGGAGGGACTTTTACGAACACCGGGGAGCTGTTTTTT. The full variable domain, in which reference TRBV7-9 and TRBJ2-2 provide the parts outside the CDR3, is DTGVSQNPRHKITKRGQNVTFRCDPISEHNRLYWYRQTLGQGPEFLTYFQNEAQLEKSRLLSDRFSAERPKGSFSTLEIQRTEQGDSAMYLCARGGTFTNTGELFFGEGSRLTVL.

V and J are TRBV7-2 and TRBJ2-5, with TRBD2 identical over 13 bases. The germline V gene has CDR1 SGHTA and CDR2 FQGNSA. The trim removed 1 base at V and 4 bases at J, leaving 9 bases unmatched. The CDR3 runs to 18 residues. The DNA for the CDR3 is TGTGCCAGCAGCTTAGTAGAAAGACTAGCGGGAGGAAGAGAGACCCAGTACTTC. It specifies CASSLVERLAGGRETQYF.

On this clonotype: A read error may account for a junction end that differs from germline. J is TRBJ1-6 and V is TRBV7-6, with D perhaps matching TRBD1 (6 bases). Per germline, CDR1 SGHVS and CDR2 FNYEAQ. This CDR3 comprises 14 residues. CDR3 protein: CASSFTGTDSPPHF. The CDR3 DNA sequence: TGTGCCAGCAGCTTTACAGGGACCGATTCACCCCCCCACTTT.

This clonotype has more than one count but fewer than ten. The chain employs TRBV4-1 and TRBJ2-5; no reliable D call. There are 13 residues in the CDR3. The germline gives CDR1 MGHRA, CDR2 YSYEKL. The ends were cut back, 2 bases at V and 4 bases at J, with 8 bases in the middle. The CDR3 spells CASSQWIGETQYF. CDR3 nucleotides: TGCGCCAGCAGCCAATGGATCGGAGAGACCCAGTACTTC.

This chain connects TRBV7-3 to TRBJ2-1; TRBD2 is a possible D gene (6 bases). V was trimmed by 5 bases and J by 0 bases, leaving 14 bases between them. This CDR3 has 16 amino acids. The V gene's germline CDR1 is SGHTA and CDR2 FQGTGA. The chain's CDR3 is CASSRDLPSSYNEQFF. The CDR3 DNA reads as TGTGCCAGCAGCCGGGACTTACCGAGCTCCTACAATGAGCAGTTCTTC.

This clonotype was counted between two and nine times. The rearrangement uses TRBV5-1 and TRBJ2-1; D gene ambiguous. The CDR3 covers 12 residues. V shed 1 base and J shed 10 bases, with 9 bases lying between them. From germline, CDR1 is SGHRS and CDR2 YFSETQ. The CDR3 region is CASSLPEGEQFF. Here the CDR3 DNA reads TGCGCCAGCAGCTTGCCCGAAGGGGAGCAGTTCTTC.

V usage is TRBV20-1 and J usage is TRBJ2-7; D is tentatively TRBD1 or TRBD2 (5 bases each). The J call may be faulty, since TRBJ2-5 better matches the DNA end. Germline V gene sequence: CDR1 DFQATT, CDR2 SNEGSKA (reference sequence). This CDR3 is built from 13 residues. The CDR3 here is CSARRGTGETQYF. CDR3 sequence (DNA): TGCAGTGCTAGGAGAGGGACCGGAGAGACCCAGTACTTC.

The chain employs TRBV18 and TRBJ2-1, with D possibly being TRBD1 (6 bases). V lost 9 bases to trimming and J lost 8 bases, with 17 bases between them. This CDR3 contains 13 residues. CDR1 is KGHSH and CDR2 is LQKENI in the germline V gene. CDR3 region: CASTVMGADEQFF. In DNA form, the CDR3 reads TGTGCCAGTACCGTGATGGGGGCCGATGAGCAGTTCTTC. Complete variable domain (other parts from reference TRBV18 and TRBJ2-1): NAGVMQNPRHLVRRRGQEARLRCSPMKGHSHVYWYRQLPEEGLKFMVYLQKENIIDESGMPKERFSAEFPKEGPSILRIQQVVRGDSAAYFCASTVMGADEQFFGPGTRLTVL.

With respect to this clonotype: The germline gene is not matched at one end of the junction; a read error may be the cause. The chain uses TRBV5-1 and TRBJ2-3, with 11 bases matching TRBD2. The CDR3 covers 15 residues. Germline-derived CDR1 and CDR2 are SGHRS and YFSETQ. For the CDR3, the DNA is TGCGCCAGCCGTGCTACTAGCGGGAGAACAGGTACGCAGTATTTT. Translating it yields CASRATSGRTGTQYF.

This chain uses TRBV9 with TRBJ2-1; D uncertain. The J call may be incorrect, as the DNA end agrees better with TRBJ2-7. From germline, CDR1 is SGDLS and CDR2 YYNGEE. The CDR3 extends over 13 amino acids. The DNA of the CDR3 is TGTGCCAGCAGCGTGGACGTTTACAATGAGCAGTACTTC. This gives the protein CASSVDVYNEQYF.

Written as DNA, the CDR3 is TGCAGTGCTAGAGATGCCGGGACTAGCGGGAGGGCCTCCTACAATGAGCAGTTCTTC. Its translation is CSARDAGTSGRASYNEQFF. The chain joins TRBV20-1 to TRBJ2-1, with 16 bases that match TRBD2. From germline, CDR1 is DFQATT and CDR2 SNEGSKA (reference sequence). The CDR3 sequence is 19 residues long. V was clipped by 0 bases and J by 0 bases; unmatched bases: 5.

The chain carries TRBV7-2 and TRBJ2-5; no clear D. V was pared by 5 bases and J by 5 bases, with 9 bases between. CDR3 length: 12 amino acids. Germline V lookup: CDR1 SGHTA, CDR2 FQGNSA. CDR3 region: CASSMIGETQYF. CDR3 nucleotide sequence: TGTGCCAGCAGCATGATCGGGGAGACCCAGTACTTC.

This clonotype appeared a few times. The chain is built from TRBV20-1 and TRBJ2-1; unclear D gene. Per the germline V gene, CDR1 is DFQATT and CDR2 is SNEGSKA (reference sequence). The CDR3 is made up of 13 amino acids. CDR3 loop: CSETRSSYNEQFF. The CDR3 DNA follows: TGCAGCGAAACAAGAAGCTCCTACAATGAGCAGTTCTTC.

This chain connects TRBV14 to TRBJ1-2; D gene ambiguous. The CDR3 has 13 residues. Germline V CDR1 and CDR2: SGHDN, FVKESK. V was clipped by 3 bases and J by 5 bases, with 10 bases between them. For the CDR3, the DNA is TGTGCCAGCAGCCAGATGGGAACATATGGCTACACCTTC. Translation gives CASSQMGTYGYTF. Looking up the rest from reference TRBV14 and TRBJ1-2 gives the full variable domain: EAGVTQFPSHSVIEKGQTVTLRCDPISGHDNLYWYRRVMGKEIKFLLHFVKESKQDESGMPNNRFLAERTGGTYSTLKVQPAELEDSGVYFCASSQMGTYGYTFGSGTRLTVV.

As regards this clonotype: The junction does not match germline at one end; this may be a read error. The chain employs TRBV6-2 or TRBV6-3 and TRBJ2-1; D uncertain. This CDR3 is 11 amino acids long. Germline values: CDR1 MNHEY, CDR2 SVGEGT. This CDR3 is CVSSFNNEQFF. The CDR3 bases are TGTGTCAGCAGTTTCAACAATGAGCAGTTCTTC.

This clonotype was picked up a small number of times. The rearrangement joins TRBV29-1 to TRBJ1-4; D ambiguous. Germline V lookup: CDR1 SQVTM, CDR2 ANQGSEA. The V end lost 4 bases, the J end lost 5 bases, and 8 bases lay between the germline ends. The CDR3 runs 12 residues. DNA for the CDR3: TGCAGCGTTGCAGGAGACAATGAAAAACTGTTTTTT. Its protein is CSVAGDNEKLFF.

This chain joins TRBV7-2 and TRBJ2-3; unclear D gene. The germline V gene has CDR1 SGHTA and CDR2 FQGNSA. The V and J ends lost 5 bases and 6 bases respectively, with 9 bases between them. The CDR3 consists of 12 residues. CDR3 nucleotides: TGTGCCAGCAGCCCGGAGCTGGATACGCAGTATTTT. Its protein is CASSPELDTQYF.

This clonotype was seen a handful of times. The chain is built from TRBV5-1 and TRBJ1-2; TRBD1 matches 7 bases. The V segment lost 3 bases and the J segment 3 bases; nucleotides outside the gene matches: 2. CDR3 length: 13 residues. Looked up from germline, CDR1 is SGHRS and CDR2 is YFSETQ. In DNA, the CDR3 is TGCGCCAGCAGCTGGGACAGCTACTATGGCTACACCTTC. It translates to CASSWDSYYGYTF.